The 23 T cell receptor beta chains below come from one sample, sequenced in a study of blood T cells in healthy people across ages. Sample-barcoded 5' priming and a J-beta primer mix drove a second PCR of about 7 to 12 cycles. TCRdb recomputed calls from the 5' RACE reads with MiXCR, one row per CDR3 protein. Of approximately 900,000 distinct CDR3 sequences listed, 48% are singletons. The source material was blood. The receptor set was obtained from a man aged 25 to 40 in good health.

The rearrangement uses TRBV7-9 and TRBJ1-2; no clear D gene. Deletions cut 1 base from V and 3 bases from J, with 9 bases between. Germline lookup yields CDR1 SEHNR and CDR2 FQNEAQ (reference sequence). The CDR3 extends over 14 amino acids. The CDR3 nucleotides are TGTGCCAGCAGCTTAGTTGCAGTCCACTATGGCTACACCTTC. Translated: CASSLVAVHYGYTF.

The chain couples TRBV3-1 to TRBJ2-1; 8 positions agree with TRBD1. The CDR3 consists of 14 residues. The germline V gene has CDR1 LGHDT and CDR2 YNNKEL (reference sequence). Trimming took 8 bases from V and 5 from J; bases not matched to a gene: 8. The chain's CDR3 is CASQATGGNNEQFF. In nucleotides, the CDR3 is TGTGCCAGCCAAGCAACAGGGGGTAACAATGAGCAGTTCTTC.

The CDR3 DNA reads TGTGCCAGCAGCTACGCACAGAAGAGCTCCTACGAGCAGTACTTC. Protein sequence: CASSYAQKSSYEQYF. The rearrangement joins TRBV7-6 to TRBJ2-7; no reliable D call. The germline CDR1 and CDR2 sequences are SGHVS and FNYEAQ. The CDR3 loop spans 15 amino acids. Trimming cost V 4 bases and J 0 bases, with 13 bases left between them.

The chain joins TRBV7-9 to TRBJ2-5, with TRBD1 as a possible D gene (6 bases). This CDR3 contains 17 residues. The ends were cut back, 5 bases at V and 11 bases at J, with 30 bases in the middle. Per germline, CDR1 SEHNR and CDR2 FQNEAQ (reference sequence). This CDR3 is CASSPDPGHHPYNEQYF. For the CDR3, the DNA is TGTGCCAGCAGCCCGGACCCGGGACACCACCCCTACAATGAGCAGTACTTC.

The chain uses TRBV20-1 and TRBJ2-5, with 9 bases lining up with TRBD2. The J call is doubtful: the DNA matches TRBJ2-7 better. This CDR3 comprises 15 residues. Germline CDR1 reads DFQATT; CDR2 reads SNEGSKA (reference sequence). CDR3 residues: CSASSASGADSEQYF. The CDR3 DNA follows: TGCAGTGCTAGTTCGGCTAGCGGGGCCGATAGCGAGCAGTACTTC.

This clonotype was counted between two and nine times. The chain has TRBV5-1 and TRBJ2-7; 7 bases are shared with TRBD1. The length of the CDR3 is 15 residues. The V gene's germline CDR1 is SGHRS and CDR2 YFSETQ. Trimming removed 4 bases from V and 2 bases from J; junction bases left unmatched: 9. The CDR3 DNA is TGCGCCAGCAGCCCGGGAACGGGACAGACCTACGAGCAGTACTTC. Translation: CASSPGTGQTYEQYF.

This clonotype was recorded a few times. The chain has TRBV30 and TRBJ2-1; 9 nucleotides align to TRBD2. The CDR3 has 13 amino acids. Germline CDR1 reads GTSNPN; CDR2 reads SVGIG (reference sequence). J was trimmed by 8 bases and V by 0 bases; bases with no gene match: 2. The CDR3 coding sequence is TGTGCCTGGAGTGTCGGGACTAGCTATGAGCAGTTCTTC. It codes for CAWSVGTSYEQFF.

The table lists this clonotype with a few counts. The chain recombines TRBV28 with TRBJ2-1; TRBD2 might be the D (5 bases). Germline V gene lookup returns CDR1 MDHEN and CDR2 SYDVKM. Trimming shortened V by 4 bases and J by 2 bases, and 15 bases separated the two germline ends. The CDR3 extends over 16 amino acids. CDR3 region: CASSSLLGGPYNEQFF. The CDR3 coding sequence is TGTGCCAGCAGTTCCCTACTAGGCGGGCCCTACAATGAGCAGTTCTTC.

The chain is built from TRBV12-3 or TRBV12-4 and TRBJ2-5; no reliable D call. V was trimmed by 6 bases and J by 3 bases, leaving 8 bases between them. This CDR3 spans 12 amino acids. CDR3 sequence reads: CASSRFEETQYF. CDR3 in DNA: TGTGCCAGCAGCCGATTTGAAGAGACCCAGTACTTC.

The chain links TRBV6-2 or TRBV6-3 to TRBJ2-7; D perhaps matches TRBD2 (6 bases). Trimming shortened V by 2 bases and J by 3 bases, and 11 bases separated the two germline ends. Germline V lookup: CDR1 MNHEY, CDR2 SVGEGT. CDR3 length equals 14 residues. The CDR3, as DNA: TGTGCCAGCAGTTACGGGGGGAAAGGCTACGAGCAGTACTTC. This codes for CASSYGGKGYEQYF.

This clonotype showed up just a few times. The CDR3 DNA reads as TGTGCCAGCAGTTCCCCGTCGGGAGGCGCTAGCACAGATACGCAGTATTTT. Protein: CASSSPSGGASTDTQYF. The V call is TRBV6-2 or TRBV6-3, the J call TRBJ2-3, with 7 bases that match TRBD2. Germline values: CDR1 MNHEY, CDR2 SVGEGT. The CDR3 has 17 residues. Unmatched junction bases numbered 10, after V lost 4 bases and J lost 0 bases.

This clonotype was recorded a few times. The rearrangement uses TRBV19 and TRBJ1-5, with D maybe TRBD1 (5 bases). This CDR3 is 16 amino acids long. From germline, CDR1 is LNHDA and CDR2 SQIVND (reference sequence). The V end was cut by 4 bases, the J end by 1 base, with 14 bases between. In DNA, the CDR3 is TGTGCCAGTAGTAGTACTTCAGGGATAAGCAATCAGCCCCAGCATTTT. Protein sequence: CASSSTSGISNQPQHF.

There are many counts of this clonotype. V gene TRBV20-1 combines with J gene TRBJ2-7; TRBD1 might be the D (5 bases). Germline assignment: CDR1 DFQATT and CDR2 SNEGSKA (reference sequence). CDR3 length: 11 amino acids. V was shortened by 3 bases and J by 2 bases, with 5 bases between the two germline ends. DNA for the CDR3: TGCAGTGCTAGGGACACCTACGAGCAGTACTTC. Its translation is CSARDTYEQYF.

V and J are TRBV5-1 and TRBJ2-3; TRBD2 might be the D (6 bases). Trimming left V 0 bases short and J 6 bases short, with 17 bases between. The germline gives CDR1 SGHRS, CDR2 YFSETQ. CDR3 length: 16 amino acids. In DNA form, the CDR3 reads TGCGCCAGCAGCTTGGCCGGGGGTAGTTCCCCGGATACGCAGTATTTT. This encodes CASSLAGGSSPDTQYF.

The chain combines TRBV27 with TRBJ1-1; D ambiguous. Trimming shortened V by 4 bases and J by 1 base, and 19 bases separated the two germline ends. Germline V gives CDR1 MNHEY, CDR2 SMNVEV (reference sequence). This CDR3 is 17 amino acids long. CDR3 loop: CASSSLARGEGNTEAFF. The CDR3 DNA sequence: TGTGCCAGCAGTTCGCTAGCAAGAGGAGAAGGGAACACTGAAGCTTTCTTT.

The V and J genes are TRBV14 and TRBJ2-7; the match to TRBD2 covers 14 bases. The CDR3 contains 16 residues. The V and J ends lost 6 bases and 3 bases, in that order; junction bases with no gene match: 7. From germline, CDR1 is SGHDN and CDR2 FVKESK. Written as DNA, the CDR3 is TGTGCCAGCAGTCCGGGACTAGCGGGGGCCTACTACGAGCAGTACTTC. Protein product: CASSPGLAGAYYEQYF.

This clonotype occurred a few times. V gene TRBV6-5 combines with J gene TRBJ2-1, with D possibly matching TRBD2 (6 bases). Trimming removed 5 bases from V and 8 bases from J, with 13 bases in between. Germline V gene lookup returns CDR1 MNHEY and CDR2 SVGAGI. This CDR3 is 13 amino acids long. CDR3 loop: CASSPPGVYEQFF. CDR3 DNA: TGTGCCAGCAGTCCCCCGGGGGTTTATGAGCAGTTCTTC.

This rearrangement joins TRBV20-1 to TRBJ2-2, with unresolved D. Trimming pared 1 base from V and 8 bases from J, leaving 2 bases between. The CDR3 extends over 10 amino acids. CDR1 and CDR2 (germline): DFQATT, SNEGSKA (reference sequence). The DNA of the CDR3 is TGCAGTGCTAGAGCGGGGGAGCTGTTTTTT. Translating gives CSARAGELFF.

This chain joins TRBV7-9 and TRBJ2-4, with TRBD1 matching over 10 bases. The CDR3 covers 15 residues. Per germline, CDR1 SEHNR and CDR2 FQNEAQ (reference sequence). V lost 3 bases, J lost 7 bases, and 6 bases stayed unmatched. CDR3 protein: CASSLGQGIGNIQYF. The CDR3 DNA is TGTGCCAGCAGCTTGGGACAGGGGATCGGGAACATTCAGTACTTC.

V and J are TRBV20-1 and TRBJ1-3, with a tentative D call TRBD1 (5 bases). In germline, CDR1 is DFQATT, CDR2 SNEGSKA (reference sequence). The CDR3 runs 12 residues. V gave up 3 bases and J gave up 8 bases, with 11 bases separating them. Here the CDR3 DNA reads TGCAGTGCTAGTCTCCAGGGTGACACCATATATTTT. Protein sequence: CSASLQGDTIYF.

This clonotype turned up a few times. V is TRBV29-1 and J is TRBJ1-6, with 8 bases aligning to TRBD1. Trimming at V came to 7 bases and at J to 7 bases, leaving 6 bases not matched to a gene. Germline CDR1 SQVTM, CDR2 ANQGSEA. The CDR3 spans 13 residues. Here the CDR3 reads CSAKGQGNSPLHF. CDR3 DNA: TGCAGCGCAAAAGGACAGGGAAATTCACCCCTCCACTTT.

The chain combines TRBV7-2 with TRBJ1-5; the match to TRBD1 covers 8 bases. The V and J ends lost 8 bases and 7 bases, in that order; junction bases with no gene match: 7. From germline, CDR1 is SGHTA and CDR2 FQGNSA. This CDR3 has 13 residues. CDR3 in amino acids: CASGDRGGQPQHF. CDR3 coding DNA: TGTGCCAGCGGCGACAGGGGAGGACAGCCCCAGCATTTT. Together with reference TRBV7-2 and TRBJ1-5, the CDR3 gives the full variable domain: GAGVSQSPSNKVTEKGKDVELRCDPISGHTALYWYRQSLGQGLEFLIYFQGNSAPDKSGLPSDRFSAERTGGSVSTLTIQRTQQEDSAVYLCASGDRGGQPQHFGDGTRLSIL.

CDR3 region: CASRYKAATDTQYF. CDR3 coding DNA: TGTGCCAGCAGGTACAAGGCGGCCACAGATACGCAGTATTTT. V and J are TRBV2 and TRBJ2-3; D unresolved. V dropped 6 bases and J dropped 2 bases, with 12 bases sitting between them. The CDR3 is 14 residues long. CDR1 and CDR2 (germline): SNHLY, FYNNEI.